This paragraph reports one T cell receptor beta chain. These data belong to a study of blood T cell repertoires in COVID-19. Sequencing was performed with immunoSEQ multiplex PCR; in TCRdb, only in-frame clones are kept and a portion is missing. The profile shows a few hundred thousand clones, approximately 87% of them singletons. CDR1 and CDR2 (germline): SGHRS, YFSETQ. There are 16 residues in the CDR3. With 0 bases removed from V and 2 bases from J, the gap between germline ends came to 15 bases. The chain has TRBV5-1 and TRBJ2-7; perhaps TRBD2 as D (6 bases). Sequenced: peripheral blood. The receptor was isolated from a man aged 55 to 70 with acute or convalescent COVID-19. In nucleotides, the CDR3 is TGCGCCAGCAGCTTGGAGGGCGGGAACCCCCCCTACGAGCAGTACTTC. Translating gives CASSLEGGNPPYEQYF.